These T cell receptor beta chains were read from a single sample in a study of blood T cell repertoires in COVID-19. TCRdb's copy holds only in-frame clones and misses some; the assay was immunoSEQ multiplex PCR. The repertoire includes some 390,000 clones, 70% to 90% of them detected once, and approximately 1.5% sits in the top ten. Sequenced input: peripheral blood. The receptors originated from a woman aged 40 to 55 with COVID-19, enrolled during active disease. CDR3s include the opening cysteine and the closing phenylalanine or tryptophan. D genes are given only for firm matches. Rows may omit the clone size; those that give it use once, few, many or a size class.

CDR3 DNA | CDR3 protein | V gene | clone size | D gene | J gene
TGTGCCAGCAGTCCTACAGTTCCCACCTCCTACGAGCAGTACTTC | CASSPTVPTSYEQYF | TRBV28 | . | . | TRBJ2-7
TGTGCCAGCATGGGCACAGCACTCTCTGGAAACACCATATATTTT | CASMGTALSGNTIYF | TRBV2 | . | . | TRBJ1-3
TGTGCCAGCAGCTTGGGAGACAGGGGACGTGGCTACACCTTC | CASSLGDRGRGYTF | TRBV5-6 | . | TRBD1 | TRBJ1-2
TGTGCCAGCAGTTTATTATCGAGAGGCGGCTACACCTTC | CASSLLSRGGYTF | TRBV28 | . | . | TRBJ1-2
TGTGCCAGCAGCAAACGCGGGACAGTACCGAACACTGAAGCTTTCTTT | CASSKRGTVPNTEAFF | TRBV7-2 | . | TRBD1 | TRBJ1-1
TGTGCCAGCTCACCATCGACACCGAGGGTCAATGAGCAGTTCTTC | CASSPSTPRVNEQFF | TRBV18 | . | . | TRBJ2-1
TGTGCCAGTAGTATAGATCGAGGGGGCGCTTTCAATGAGCAGTTCTTC | CASSIDRGGAFNEQFF | TRBV19 | few | TRBD1 | TRBJ2-1
TGTGCCAGCAGCGGGCCTAGCGGGAGTAGCGAGCAGTACTTC | CASSGPSGSSEQYF | TRBV9 | . | TRBD2 | TRBJ2-7
TGTGCCAGCAGTCCCAGTCATCGTACTGAGCAGTTCTTC | CASSPSHRTEQFF | TRBV6-2/TRBV6-3 | . | . | TRBJ2-1
TGTGCCAGTGCAGCGGTGGGTAAAAACATTCAGTACTTC | CASAAVGKNIQYF | TRBV19 | . | . | TRBJ2-4
TGTGCCAGTAGTGGCTCCCAGGGGTGGTTCTTC | CASSGSQGWFF | TRBV19 | . | . | TRBJ2-1
TGTGCCAGCAGTTACCTCATGGGGGCAAACACTGAAGCTTTCTTT | CASSYLMGANTEAFF | TRBV6-2/TRBV6-3 | . | . | TRBJ1-1
TGCAGCGTTGAAGTTGCTAGCGGGGAAAATGAGCAGTTCTTC | CSVEVASGENEQFF | TRBV29-1 | . | TRBD2 | TRBJ2-1
TGTGCCAGTAGTGGCCTGGGCGCCGGGGAGCTGTTTTTT | CASSGLGAGELFF | TRBV19 | . | . | TRBJ2-2
TGTGCCAGCAGAGCCGGGACAGGGGGAAACACCATATATTTT | CASRAGTGGNTIYF | TRBV7-8 | . | TRBD1 | TRBJ1-3
TGTGCCAGCAGCTCATCCCCATTCGAACCCAGGTTCACTGAAGCTTTCTTT | CASSSSPFEPRFTEAFF | TRBV7-2 | . | . | TRBJ1-1
TGTGCCAGCAGCTACGACAGTAATGAAAAACTGTTTTTT | CASSYDSNEKLFF | TRBV2 | . | . | TRBJ1-4
TGTGCCAGCAGCCATTTGAGGACAGGTCGAAATGAAAAACTGTTTTTT | CASSHLRTGRNEKLFF | TRBV6-6 | once | TRBD1 | TRBJ1-4
TGTGCCAGCAGTACCCGGACAGCCTACAATGAGCAGTTCTTC | CASSTRTAYNEQFF | TRBV27 | once | . | TRBJ2-1
TGTGCCAGCAGCTTAACCTCCGGGGTGGGGAATGAGCAGTTCTTC | CASSLTSGVGNEQFF | TRBV7-3 | few | . | TRBJ2-1
TGTGCCAGCAGCTTTTTTAGCGGACAAGAGACCCAGTACTTC | CASSFFSGQETQYF | TRBV7-2 | . | . | TRBJ2-5
TGTGCCAGCAGCTTAGTTGCCGGGACTGGAATCAATGAGCAGTTCTTC | CASSLVAGTGINEQFF | TRBV11-2 | . | . | TRBJ2-1
TGTGCCAGCAGCTTAGGCGCCGGGACAGGGGTAACCTACGAGCAGTACTTC | CASSLGAGTGVTYEQYF | TRBV11-2 | . | TRBD1 | TRBJ2-7
TGTGCCAGCAGCTTCAGGGAAGGTGTGCAGTTCTTC | CASSFREGVQFF | TRBV7-3 | . | . | TRBJ2-1
TGCGCCAGCAGCTCCTCCCCACAGAGCTCCTATAATTCACCCCTCCACTTT | CASSSSPQSSYNSPLHF | TRBV5-1 | . | . | TRBJ1-6
TGTGCCAGCAGCGATGGACTAGCGGGAGCGGTAGATACGCAGTATTTT | CASSDGLAGAVDTQYF | TRBV7-3 | . | TRBD2 | TRBJ2-3
TGTGCCAGCAGCAAAGGGGTCAGGGTGATTATAGATTTAGCGGTCTATCAGCCCCAGCATTTT | CASSKGVRVIIDLAVYQPQHF | TRBV21-1 | . | . | TRBJ1-5
TGTGCCAGTAACTTTCGAGCGGGGGGTTTTGGCTACACCTTC | CASNFRAGGFGYTF | TRBV19 | . | . | TRBJ1-2
TGCGCCAGCAGCCAAGAGGGGGACAGCTATGGCTACACCTTC | CASSQEGDSYGYTF | TRBV4-3 | . | TRBD1 | TRBJ1-2
TGTGCCACCAGTGATTTGCTGGACAGGACAATCCCCCGCGAGCAGTACTTC | CATSDLLDRTIPREQYF | TRBV24-1 | . | TRBD1 | TRBJ2-7
TGTGCCAGACCCGACAGGGAAGGAAACACCATATATTTT | CARPDREGNTIYF | TRBV12-3/TRBV12-4 | . | TRBD1 | TRBJ1-3
TGTGCCAGCAGTTCGCGACTAGCGGGGGGAGAGACCCAGTACTTC | CASSSRLAGGETQYF | TRBV6-2/TRBV6-3 | . | TRBD2 | TRBJ2-5
TGCGCCAGCAGCCAAGGAATAAGGGGTACTGAAGCTTTCTTT | CASSQGIRGTEAFF | TRBV4-1 | . | . | TRBJ1-1
TGTGCTAGTGGTCTGAACGGGAACACCATATATTTT | CASGLNGNTIYF | TRBV12-5 | . | . | TRBJ1-3
TGTGCCAGCAGCTTTGTTGCGGGCACCAATCAGCCCCAGCATTTT | CASSFVAGTNQPQHF | TRBV7-8 | . | . | TRBJ1-5
TGTGCCATCAGTGCCGGGACAGGGGATATTGGGCAGTACTTC | CAISAGTGDIGQYF | TRBV10-3 | . | TRBD1 | TRBJ2-7
TGTGCCAGCAGCGTAGCAGGCTCCTACAATGAGCAGTTCTTC | CASSVAGSYNEQFF | TRBV9 | . | . | TRBJ2-1
TGTGCCAGCAGTTACAGACAACCGGGACAGACCTACGAGCAGTACTTC | CASSYRQPGQTYEQYF | TRBV6-2/TRBV6-3 | . | TRBD1 | TRBJ2-7
TGCAGCGTCCAGGACAGGAAAAACACTGAAGCTTTCTTT | CSVQDRKNTEAFF | TRBV29-1 | few | TRBD1 | TRBJ1-1
TGTGCCAGCAGTTCGCGAAGGGGAGAGACCCAGTACTTC | CASSSRRGETQYF | TRBV27 | . | . | TRBJ2-5
TGTGCCAGCAGCGACCGGGACAGGGGGCGCGGGTTAGGACTGTTTTTT | CASSDRDRGRGLGLFF | TRBV5-6 | . | TRBD1 | TRBJ1-4
TGTGCCACCAGTGACGGACAGGGGGCCTCTGGAAACACCATATATTTT | CATSDGQGASGNTIYF | TRBV24-1 | . | TRBD1 | TRBJ1-3
TGTGCCACCAGCAGTGCCCGGGGGAAAAATTCACCCCTCCACTTT | CATSSARGKNSPLHF | TRBV15 | . | . | TRBJ1-6
TGTGCCAGCAGCCCAGGGGGCCCAGATACGCAGTATTTT | CASSPGGPDTQYF | TRBV7-3 | . | TRBD1 | TRBJ2-3
TGTGCCAGCAGCTCAGGGACTAGCGGCCGTGATCGGCAGTTCTTC | CASSSGTSGRDRQFF | TRBV7-9 | . | TRBD2 | TRBJ2-1